A selection of T cell receptor beta chains follows, all from one sample in a study of T cell repertoires in aging, cancer and after chemotherapy. Each CDR3 protein gets one entry after TCRdb re-called the multiplex PCR reads with MiXCR. This table holds about 11,000 distinct CDR3 sequences, around a third found once. Sequenced sample: blood. Receptor source: a human donor in good health. The donor label of this sample is uncertain. CDR3s include the opening cysteine and the closing phenylalanine or tryptophan. The D gene is left open where the match is weak. A clone size is listed for some rows: how often the clone was seen (once, few, many), or a class if it is expanded.

few	TRBJ2-7	TRBV7-6	NA	TGTGCCAGCAGCTTAGAGAGAGAGCAGTACTTC	CASSLEREQYF
NA	TRBJ1-1	TRBV6-1	TRBD1	TGTGCCAGCAGCCGGACAGGGCGGGCTTTCTTT	CASSRTGRAFF
few	TRBJ2-3	TRBV10-3	TRBD2	TGTGCCATCAAGAATGGCGGGGGGGACACAGATACGCAGTATTTT	CAIKNGGGDTDTQYF
NA	TRBJ2-1	TRBV5-1	NA	TGCGCCAGCAGCGTGGACTCGCTGAGGGAGCAGTTCTTC	CASSVDSLREQFF
NA	TRBJ2-1	TRBV5-1	TRBD1	TGCGCCAGCAGCCCTTCGACAGGGAATGAGATCTTC	CASSPSTGNEIF
few	TRBJ2-7	TRBV6-2/TRBV6-3	NA	TGTGCCAGCAGATACACGACCGGGACCCCAACCGGGGAGCAGTACTTC	CASRYTTGTPTGEQYF
NA	TRBJ1-4	TRBV6-5	NA	TGTGCCAGCAGTTACTCCGTTCCAGACGCAACTAATGAAAAACTGTTTTTT	CASSYSVPDATNEKLFF
medium-sized	TRBJ1-1	TRBV29-1	NA	TGCAGCGTTGGTGAGGGAAACACTGAAGCTTTCTTT	CSVGEGNTEAFF
large	TRBJ1-5	TRBV6-2/TRBV6-3	NA	TGTGCCAGCACCGACGGGGCGAATCAGCCCCAGCATTTT	CASTDGANQPQHF
NA	TRBJ2-1	TRBV5-6	NA	TGTGCCAGCAGCTACGAGCTAAAGAGGGGGCAGTTCTTC	CASSYELKRGQFF
NA	TRBJ1-1	TRBV7-9	NA	TGTGCCGGGGGGGCGGGCCAACTGAACACTGAAGCTTTCTTT	CAGGAGQLNTEAFF
NA	TRBJ1-2	TRBV6-1	NA	TGTGCCAGCAGTGAAGCGGGACATCTCTATGGCTACACCTTC	CASSEAGHLYGYTF
NA	TRBJ1-1	TRBV6-4	NA	TGTGCCAGCAGTGTGGAGGGGTCACCGGGCTCTGAAGCTTTCTTT	CASSVEGSPGSEAFF
NA	TRBJ2-3	TRBV5-6	NA	TGTGCCAGCAGCTTGGTTGGGGGGAGACCCGATACGCAGTATTTT	CASSLVGGRPDTQYF
few	TRBJ2-5	TRBV18	NA	TGTGCCAGCTCACCGCCGTGGTCGGGTTACCAAGAGACCCAGTACTTC	CASSPPWSGYQETQYF
NA	TRBJ1-1	TRBV12-3/TRBV12-4	NA	TGTGCCAGCAGGAAACAGGTGACGACTGAAGCTTTCTTT	CASRKQVTTEAFF
NA	TRBJ2-5	TRBV6-1	TRBD2	TGTGCCAGCAGTGAAGACGGGGGGGCCCCAGAGACCCAGTACTTC	CASSEDGGAPETQYF
NA	TRBJ2-5	TRBV7-9	NA	TGTGCCAGCAGCTTAAGAGGCGGTGGAGAGACCCAGTACTTC	CASSLRGGGETQYF
medium-sized	TRBJ2-2	TRBV6-1	NA	TGTGCCAGCAGTGAACGTCAGGGGTCCGGGGAGCTGTTTTTT	CASSERQGSGELFF
NA	TRBJ1-1	TRBV12-3/TRBV12-4	NA	TGTGCCAGCAGTTTCAGGGGCGGCGACACTGAAGCTTTCTTT	CASSFRGGDTEAFF
medium-sized	TRBJ2-5	TRBV29-1	NA	TGCAGCGACCGCTTTGGCGAGACCCAGTACTTC	CSDRFGETQYF
few	TRBJ2-7	TRBV7-2	TRBD2	TGTGCCAGCATCACCGAAAAAGTAGCGGGAGCCTACGAGCAGTACTTC	CASITEKVAGAYEQYF
NA	TRBJ1-4	TRBV6-5	NA	TGTGCCAGCAGTTACGGTGACCATGAAAAACTGTTTTTT	CASSYGDHEKLFF
NA	TRBJ1-4	TRBV7-2	NA	TGTGCCAGCAGCCAGGGGCACGGAAATGAAAAACTGTTTTTT	CASSQGHGNEKLFF
NA	TRBJ1-5	TRBV15	NA	TGTGCCACCAGCAGAGGCACGGGGTACAATCAGCCCCAGCATTTT	CATSRGTGYNQPQHF
NA	TRBJ1-2	TRBV5-4	NA	TGTGCTACATTCTGGGGGGGCGCATCATATGGCTACACCTTC	CATFWGGASYGYTF
NA	TRBJ2-3	TRBV5-1	TRBD2	TGCGCCAGCAGCTTGGGTGCGGGGGGCCTCACAGATACGCAGTATTTT	CASSLGAGGLTDTQYF
NA	TRBJ1-1	TRBV30	TRBD1	TGTGCCGGGAGGGACAGGGGGGTGAACACTGAAGCTTTCTTT	CAGRDRGVNTEAFF
few	TRBJ1-1	TRBV5-4	TRBD1	TGTGCCAGCAGCTCAGGGGGCGGCAGGACTGAAGCTTTCTTT	CASSSGGGRTEAFF
few	TRBJ2-3	TRBV11-1	NA	TGTGCCAGCAGCTCGTCTACAGGGAGATGGGGCACAGATACGCAGTATTTT	CASSSSTGRWGTDTQYF
NA	TRBJ1-2	TRBV6-5	NA	TGTGCCAGCAGAACTACGGGGGGCTACACCTTC	CASRTTGGYTF
medium-sized	TRBJ2-1	TRBV29-1	TRBD2	TGCAGCGTCCGGGCGGGAGGCCCTCCTGAGCAGTTCTTC	CSVRAGGPPEQFF
NA	TRBJ2-1	TRBV14	NA	TGTGCCAGCAGCCAAGAGATCAGCCTCCTTGGTGAGCAGTTCTTC	CASSQEISLLGEQFF
NA	TRBJ1-6	TRBV5-6	NA	TGTGCCAGCAGCTTCCAAGGGACCTCTAATAATTCACCCCTCCACTTT	CASSFQGTSNNSPLHF
NA	TRBJ1-5	TRBV12-3/TRBV12-4	TRBD1	TGTGCCAGCAGTTCCCGGACAGGGAGTCAGCCCCAGCATTTT	CASSSRTGSQPQHF
NA	TRBJ2-2	TRBV7-4	NA	TGTGCCAGCAGCTTCATGGGGGTATCCGGGGAGCTGTTTTTT	CASSFMGVSGELFF
NA	TRBJ2-1	TRBV6-1	TRBD2	TGTGCCAGCATCGAGCCGGGACTATATGCTTACAATGAGCAGTTCTTC	CASIEPGLYAYNEQFF
medium-sized	TRBJ1-1	TRBV29-1	TRBD1	TGCAGCGTTGCATACGGGGGGGACAGGTCCAACACTGAAGCTTTCTTT	CSVAYGGDRSNTEAFF
NA	TRBJ2-5	TRBV12-3/TRBV12-4	NA	TGTGCCTCCACAGGAGGCTACCCCCAAGAGACCCAGTACTTC	CASTGGYPQETQYF
NA	TRBJ2-1	TRBV27	NA	TGTGCCAGCAGTTCAGCGACGGTACTGGGCACACCCAATGAGCAGTTCTTC	CASSSATVLGTPNEQFF
few	TRBJ1-2	TRBV13	NA	TGTGCCAGCAGTGTCCCCCAGGGGAACTATGGCTACACCTTC	CASSVPQGNYGYTF
medium-sized	TRBJ2-1	TRBV18	NA	TGTGCCAGCTCACCACAGGGCTACAATGAGCAGTTCTTC	CASSPQGYNEQFF
medium-sized	TRBJ2-3	TRBV18	TRBD2	TGTGCCAGCTCAAGCCGCGGGGGGGCCACAGATACGCAGTATTTT	CASSSRGGATDTQYF
NA	TRBJ2-7	TRBV7-2	NA	TGTGCCAGCAGCTTAGGGGCGGGTGGCCCCAACGAGCAGTACTTC	CASSLGAGGPNEQYF
few	TRBJ2-2	TRBV5-5	TRBD1	TGTGCCAGCAGCTTCGGGACAGGGGCTCCCGGGGAGCTGTTTTTT	CASSFGTGAPGELFF
NA	TRBJ2-1	TRBV7-9	NA	TGTGCCAGCAGGGCCTGGGGCCAGAGCTCCTACAATGAGCAGTTCTTC	CASRAWGQSSYNEQFF
few	TRBJ2-1	TRBV6-2/TRBV6-3	NA	TGTGCCAGCAGACCCGTAGGGTACAATGAGCAGTTCTTC	CASRPVGYNEQFF
few	TRBJ2-7	TRBV12-3/TRBV12-4	TRBD2	TGTGCCAGCAGTTTAGGGACTAGCGGGAGGTCCGTATTCTACGAGCAGTACTTC	CASSLGTSGRSVFYEQYF
NA	TRBJ1-5	TRBV6-4	NA	TGTGCCAGCAGTCCCGGGGGGGGCGGGAATCAGCCCCAGCATTTT	CASSPGGGGNQPQHF
medium-sized	TRBJ2-6	TRBV30	NA	TGTGCCGGCCCGGGGGCCAACGTCCTGACTTTC	CAGPGANVLTF
few	TRBJ2-3	TRBV7-9	TRBD2	TGTGCCAGCAGCACCAGCGGGGAGAGCACAGATACGCAGTATTTT	CASSTSGESTDTQYF
NA	TRBJ2-5	TRBV27	TRBD1	TGTGCCAGCAGTGGTCAAGACAGGGGACCTTTCGAGACCCAGTACTTC	CASSGQDRGPFETQYF
NA	TRBJ1-6	TRBV7-2	TRBD1	TGTGCCAGCAGCAAACCGGGACAGGGGCCTCTCTGGAATTCACCCCTCCACTTT	CASSKPGQGPLWNSPLHF
NA	TRBJ1-2	TRBV7-2	NA	TGTGCCAGCAGCCAACCGCAGGGATCTGCTAACTATGGCTACACCTTC	CASSQPQGSANYGYTF
few	TRBJ2-3	TRBV14	NA	TGTGCCAGCAGCCAAATATTTAGGGCCCCACTGTATTTT	CASSQIFRAPLYF